A single sample gave rise to the 25 T cell receptor beta chains below, sequenced in a study of blood T cell repertoires in COVID-19. Generated by immunoSEQ multiplex PCR, the TCRdb table keeps only in-frame clones and is missing some. The sample consists of some 150,000 clones, 75% to 85% of them appearing once. Sequencing was done on a sample of peripheral blood. These receptors all stem from a human donor with acute or convalescent COVID-19. The donor label of this sample is uncertain.

This rearrangement joins TRBV2 to TRBJ2-7, with D unclear. CDR3 length: 15 amino acids. Trimming took off 0 bases at V and 3 bases at J, with 12 bases between the two ends. CDR1 is SNHLY and CDR2 is FYNNEI in the germline V gene. CDR3 in amino acids: CASSEATWRDYEQYF. CDR3 nucleotide sequence: TGTGCCAGCAGTGAAGCTACCTGGAGAGACTACGAGCAGTACTTC.

This sequence joins TRBV25-1 and TRBJ2-4; D might be TRBD2 (5 bases). CDR3 length equals 17 residues. Looked up from germline, CDR1 is MGHDK and CDR2 is SYGVNS. The V and J ends lost 4 bases and 0 bases respectively, with 16 bases between them. The CDR3 loop reads CASSVLDRELAKNIQYF. CDR3 coding DNA: TGTGCCAGCAGTGTCCTGGACCGGGAACTAGCCAAAAACATTCAGTACTTC. Supplemented by reference TRBV25-1 and TRBJ2-4, the full variable domain reads EADIYQTPRYLVIGTGKKITLECSQTMGHDKMYWYQQDPGMELHLIHYSYGVNSTEKGDLSSESTVSRIRTEHFPLTLESARPSHTSQYLCASSVLDRELAKNIQYFGAGTRLSVL.

The chain carries TRBV5-6 and TRBJ2-1, with D uncertain. CDR1 and CDR2 (germline): SGHDT, YYEEEE. There are 12 residues in the CDR3. Trimming stripped 5 bases from V and 8 bases from J, with 11 bases between. The CDR3 region has the DNA TGTGCCAGCAGTGGGTCCGAGGATGAGCAGTTCTTC. Encoded protein: CASSGSEDEQFF. Full variable domain (rest looked up from reference TRBV5-6 and TRBJ2-1): DAGVTQSPTHLIKTRGQQVTLRCSPKSGHDTVSWYQQALGQGPQFIFQYYEEEERQRGNFPDRFSGHQFPNYSSELNVNALLLGDSALYLCASSGSEDEQFFGPGTRLTVL.

The J gene is TRBJ2-1, the V gene TRBV2, with 8 bases matching TRBD1. From germline, CDR1 is SNHLY and CDR2 FYNNEI. The CDR3 spans 13 residues. With V trimmed by 7 bases and J by 8 bases, 7 bases remained unmatched. The CDR3 region has the DNA TGTGCCAGCACGACAGGGGTATTTCATGAGCAGTTCTTC. It specifies CASTTGVFHEQFF.

This clone was picked up one time. Here the CDR3 reads CATSDITGSEQYF. CDR3 in DNA: TGTGCCACCAGTGATATTACAGGGAGCGAGCAGTACTTC. The rearrangement joins TRBV24-1 to TRBJ2-7, with TRBD1 as a possible D gene (6 bases). The CDR3 sequence is 13 residues long. From germline, CDR1 is KGHDR and CDR2 SFDVKD. V dropped 3 bases and J dropped 6 bases, with 11 bases sitting between them.

J is TRBJ1-1 and V is TRBV7-9; 7 bases match TRBD1. Looked up from germline, CDR1 is SEHNR and CDR2 is FQNEAQ (reference sequence). The ends lost 4 bases at V and 5 bases at J; junction bases unmatched: 10. The CDR3 extends over 15 amino acids. The CDR3 sequence is CASSSIGRGRTEAFF. Written as DNA, the CDR3 is TGTGCCAGCAGCTCCATCGGCAGGGGGAGGACTGAAGCTTTCTTT.

The CDR3 loop reads CATLRGLAGDKGYEQYF. CDR3 DNA: TGTGCCACCCTCAGGGGGCTAGCGGGGGATAAAGGCTACGAGCAGTACTTC. V is TRBV2 and J is TRBJ2-7, with 10 bases matching TRBD2. V dropped 10 bases and J dropped 3; count of bases not matched to a gene: 18. This CDR3 is 17 amino acids long. Germline V gives CDR1 SNHLY, CDR2 FYNNEI.

The V gene is TRBV7-9, the J gene TRBJ1-1; D not certain. CDR1 is SEHNR and CDR2 is FQNEAQ in the germline V gene (reference sequence). V lost 5 bases and J lost 6, with 16 bases in between. The CDR3 covers 14 residues. CDR3 loop: CASSPTKVSAEAFF. DNA for the CDR3: TGTGCCAGCAGCCCAACCAAAGTTAGCGCTGAAGCTTTCTTT.

The gene calls are TRBV11-2 and TRBJ1-1, with 7 positions matching TRBD1. After removal of 10 bases from V and 4 bases from J, the junction contained 12 bases not matched to a gene. CDR1 and CDR2 from the germline V gene are SGHAT and FQNNGV. CDR3 size: 14 residues. The CDR3 loop is CATRQGHEGTEAFF. The CDR3 region has the DNA TGTGCCACCCGACAGGGACACGAAGGCACTGAAGCTTTCTTT.

V is TRBV20-1 and J is TRBJ1-2; no definite D call. Trimming left V 3 bases short and J 8 bases short, with 10 bases between. Germline-derived CDR1 and CDR2 are DFQATT and SNEGSKA (reference sequence). The CDR3 contains 11 residues. The CDR3 reads CSASRGDGYTF. For the CDR3, the DNA is TGCAGTGCTAGTCGAGGAGACGGCTACACCTTC.

This clone was found once. The J gene is TRBJ1-6, the V gene TRBV5-1; 8 bases align to TRBD1. CDR3 size: 16 residues. V shed 0 bases and J 3 bases; nucleotides not matched to a gene: 2. In germline, CDR1 is SGHRS, CDR2 YFSETQ. DNA of the CDR3: TGCGCCAGCAGCTTGGCCGGGACAGGCTATAATTCACCCCTCCACTTT. Translated: CASSLAGTGYNSPLHF.

The rearrangement joins TRBV7-9 to TRBJ2-1, with D possibly matching TRBD2 (5 bases). The germline V gene has CDR1 SEHNR and CDR2 FQNEAQ (reference sequence). The CDR3 has 14 residues. The V end was cut by 3 bases, the J end by 8 bases, with 14 bases between. CDR3 DNA sequence: TGTGCCAGCAGCTTCGGCCTAGCATCCGATGAGCAGTTCTTC. Translating gives CASSFGLASDEQFF.

The CDR3 sequence: CASSAYTGSQSGNTIYF. In DNA form, the CDR3 reads TGTGCCAGCAGCGCCTACACAGGGAGTCAATCTGGAAACACCATATATTTT. The rearrangement links TRBV7-8 to TRBJ1-3; possible D gene TRBD1, 6 bases. Germline V gene sequence: CDR1 SGHVS, CDR2 FQNEAQ. Trimming stripped 5 bases from V and 1 base from J, with 18 bases between. This CDR3 spans 17 amino acids.

The chain joins TRBV11-2 to TRBJ2-3; 12 nucleotides match TRBD2. The CDR3 consists of 18 residues. Trimming at V came to 5 bases and at J to 3 bases, leaving 12 bases not matched to a gene. CDR1 is SGHAT, CDR2 FQNNGV, per germline. The CDR3 DNA sequence: TGTGCCAGCAGCCCAGGGGCTAGCGGGGGGGGCCCGACAGATACGCAGTATTTT. Translating it yields CASSPGASGGGPTDTQYF.

This clone was found a few times. The chain carries TRBV5-1 and TRBJ1-2; D possibly corresponds to TRBD1 (5 bases). Trimming pared 3 bases from V and 2 bases from J, leaving 11 bases between. Per germline, CDR1 SGHRS and CDR2 YFSETQ. The CDR3 is 14 residues long. The CDR3 DNA follows: TGCGCCAGCAGCTCTGGGGCGGGGAACTATGGCTACACCTTC. It encodes CASSSGAGNYGYTF.

This clone was seen once. The gene calls are TRBV30 and TRBJ1-2, with 8 bases that match TRBD1. Germline-derived CDR1 and CDR2 are GTSNPN and SVGIG (reference sequence). Trimming cost V 4 bases and J 5 bases; bases outside gene matches: 12. This CDR3 region has 15 residues. The CDR3 region is CAWNGQGGLAYGYTF. CDR3 sequence (DNA): TGTGCCTGGAATGGACAGGGTGGATTAGCATATGGCTACACCTTC.

This chain joins TRBV27 and TRBJ2-2, with 7 bases matching TRBD2. After removal of 3 bases from V and 4 bases from J, the junction contained 2 bases not matched to a gene. Germline values: CDR1 MNHEY, CDR2 SMNVEV (reference sequence). The CDR3 covers 14 residues. CDR3 region: CASSLLAVTGELFF. The CDR3 DNA follows: TGTGCCAGCAGTTTGCTAGCGGTCACCGGGGAGCTGTTTTTT.

This rearrangement joins TRBV5-4 to TRBJ1-6, with a tentative D call TRBD1 (5 bases). Germline V gene data show CDR1 as SGHNT and CDR2 as YYREEE (reference sequence). Deletions cut 7 bases from V and 7 bases from J, with 12 bases between. The CDR3 runs 13 residues. The CDR3 is CASSWGDNSPLHF. The CDR3 DNA is TGTGCCAGCTCCTGGGGGGACAATTCACCCCTCCACTTT.

Only one count was recorded for this clone. This chain uses TRBV7-2 with TRBJ2-6; D perhaps matches TRBD1 (6 bases). Germline loops: CDR1 SGHTA, CDR2 FQGNSA. This CDR3 has 16 amino acids. Deletions cut 6 bases from V and 1 base from J, with 13 bases between. The CDR3 nucleotides read TGTGCCAGCAGTCCAACAGGGACATCTGGGGCCAACGTCCTGACTTTC. It codes for CASSPTGTSGANVLTF. Looking up the rest from reference TRBV7-2 and TRBJ2-6 gives the full variable domain: GAGVSQSPSNKVTEKGKDVELRCDPISGHTALYWYRQSLGQGLEFLIYFQGNSAPDKSGLPSDRFSAERTGGSVSTLTIQRTQQEDSAVYLCASSPTGTSGANVLTFGAGSRLTVL.

This clone was detected only a few times. The chain employs TRBV11-2 and TRBJ2-7, with 8 nucleotides matching TRBD1. The CDR3 covers 13 residues. Trimming removed 6 bases from V and 5 bases from J; junction bases left unmatched: 6. Per germline, CDR1 SGHAT and CDR2 FQNNGV. CDR3 nucleotides: TGTGCCAGCAGACCGACAGGGGTCAACGAGCAGTACTTC. The encoded protein is CASRPTGVNEQYF.

The chain has TRBV3-1 (or the pseudogene TRBV3-2) and TRBJ2-2; 13 bases map to TRBD2. The CDR3 runs to 18 residues. Germline loops: CDR1 LGHDT, CDR2 YNNKEL (reference sequence). V gave up 4 bases and J gave up 1 base; unmatched junction bases: 6. CDR3 region: CASSRTSGGRGNTGELFF. CDR3 sequence (DNA): TGTGCCAGCAGCCGGACTAGCGGGGGCCGGGGGAACACCGGGGAGCTGTTTTTT.

V usage is TRBV5-1 and J usage is TRBJ2-3, with D possibly TRBD2 on 7 matching bases. V was shortened by 0 bases and J by 3 bases, with 14 bases between the two germline ends. The CDR3 runs 16 residues. From germline, CDR1 is SGHRS and CDR2 YFSETQ. For the CDR3, the DNA is TGCGCCAGCAGCTTGGGGGGAGGGACACTTACAGATACGCAGTATTTT. This encodes CASSLGGGTLTDTQYF.

The chain links TRBV27 to TRBJ1-2; D ambiguous. The germline V and J ends were trimmed by 2 bases and 8 bases, with 12 bases remaining between them. Germline CDR1 is MNHEY and CDR2 is SMNVEV (reference sequence). The CDR3 spans 13 residues. CDR3 nucleotide sequence: TGTGCCAGCAGTTTAGGAGACCGGTGGGGCTACACCTTC. It specifies CASSLGDRWGYTF.

The chain carries TRBV7-2 and TRBJ1-2; D might be TRBD1 (5 bases). Germline V lookup: CDR1 SGHTA, CDR2 FQGNSA. V lost 0 bases to trimming and J lost 1 base, with 9 bases between them. The CDR3 covers 15 residues. As DNA, the CDR3 is TGTGCCAGCAGCTTAGCGAGGCAGGGTAACTATGGCTACACCTTC. Translating gives CASSLARQGNYGYTF.

This rearrangement joins TRBV5-1 to TRBJ2-1, with 8 bases that match TRBD2. The germline CDR1 and CDR2 sequences are SGHRS and YFSETQ. V lost 3 bases, J lost 10 bases, and 6 bases stayed unmatched. This CDR3 has 13 residues. CDR3 nucleotides: TGCGCCAGCAGCTCCGGACTAGCAAGAGAGCAGTTCTTC. Its translation is CASSSGLAREQFF.